Sequencing of this T cell receptor beta chain was carried out in a study of graft-versus-host responses after intestinal transplantation. CDR3 size: 16 residues. Germline V lookup: CDR1 SGDLS, CDR2 YYNGEE. With 4 bases clipped from V and 0 bases from J, the junction kept 8 bases outside the gene matches. Regarding this clone: Its antigen is currently unknown.

Notes on the study in general: Some patients had graft-donor T cell macrochimerism. In their allografts, the ratios of graft-versus-host to host-versus-graft T cell clones were high. Marrow from the recipient contained GvH clones, some of which had appeared first in ileum or blood.

Clones were read by immunoSEQ multiplex PCR, and TCRdb kept only the in-frame ones, dropping some. The sample carries about 50,000 clones, nearly 95% recorded once. The clonotype originates from a human donor who was the organ donor for an intestinal transplant. The sequenced sample was unstimulated CD4+ T cells sorted from spleen or lymph node cells, obtained before transplant. The chain recombines TRBV9 with TRBJ2-3, with 7 bases identical to TRBD2. DNA of the CDR3: TGTGCCAGCAGCACACGACTAGCTGAAAGCACAGATACGCAGTATTTT. It translates to CASSTRLAESTDTQYF.